The rows below give T cell receptor beta chains drawn from one sample of a study of blood T cells in healthy people across ages. One entry per CDR3 protein, called by TCRdb with MiXCR from the 5' RACE reads. The sample records approximately 490,000 distinct CDR3 sequences, 24% being singletons. This same sample was also taken into another study, of T cells of mothers and their children.

Sample: blood. The receptors were sampled from a boy aged 5 to 17 in good health. The CDR3 runs from the conserved cysteine through the conserved F or W. The D gene is left open where the match is weak. Size is omitted from some rows. Given values are once, few, many or a class for expanded clones.

NA	NA	TRBJ2-1	TRBV20-1	TGCAGTGCTGTTCGGGACTTCTACAATGAGCAGTTCTTC	CSAVRDFYNEQFF
NA	NA	TRBJ2-5	TRBV16	TGTGCCAGCAGCCAATCGCGAGGAGAGACCCAGTACTTC	CASSQSRGETQYF
NA	few	TRBJ2-1	TRBV4-2	TGTGCCAGCAGCCGGGGTGTGGCGGGCGGGACGGGCGATGAGCAGTTCTTC	CASSRGVAGGTGDEQFF
TRBD2	many	TRBJ2-3	TRBV27	TGTGCCAGCAGTTTCGGCCCAGGGCGGGGGGGCCCAGATACGCAGTATTTT	CASSFGPGRGGPDTQYF
NA	NA	TRBJ1-3	TRBV7-2	TGTGCCAGCAGCTTAGCAGTCGGGCAGGGAACTGGAAACACCATATATTTT	CASSLAVGQGTGNTIYF
NA	few	TRBJ1-1	TRBV7-2	TGTGCCAGCAGCCGACAGCGAATGAACACTGAAGCTTTCTTT	CASSRQRMNTEAFF
NA	NA	TRBJ2-5	TRBV7-2	TGTGCCAGCAGCCAAAAGGGCTGGAGCGAAGAGACCCAGTACTTC	CASSQKGWSEETQYF
TRBD2	NA	TRBJ2-2	TRBV2	TGTGCCAGCCTAGCGGGACAGAACACCGGGGAGCTGTTTTTT	CASLAGQNTGELFF
TRBD1	NA	TRBJ2-2	TRBV3-1	TGTGCCAGCAGCCAGGCCGCAGGGGGCGTCGCCGGGGAGCTGTTTTTT	CASSQAAGGVAGELFF
NA	few	TRBJ1-5	TRBV4-3	TGCGCCAGCAGCCAAGATCTGCGGGGAGGGAATCAGCCCCGGCATTTT	CASSQDLRGGNQPRHF
NA	NA	TRBJ2-5	TRBV24-1	TGTGCCACCAGTGCGGGCCCAACCCAGTACTTC	CATSAGPTQYF
TRBD2	many	TRBJ2-1	TRBV29-1	TGCAGCGTTTCCGGGGGGGCCCCCTACAATGAGCAGTTCTTC	CSVSGGAPYNEQFF
NA	NA	TRBJ1-2	TRBV20-1	TGCAGTGCTAGAGTTGAGACACAGATCTATGCCTACACCTTC	CSARVETQIYAYTF
TRBD1	few	TRBJ1-2	TRBV14	TGTGCCAGCAGCCAAGATTGGGACAGAGCTAACTATGGCTACACCTTC	CASSQDWDRANYGYTF
NA	NA	TRBJ1-2	TRBV5-5	TGTGCCAGCAGCTATCTAAAACAGGGAGCTAACTATGGCTACACCTTC	CASSYLKQGANYGYTF
NA	few	TRBJ2-3	TRBV5-1	TGCGCCAGCAGCGGACTCTCAGATACGCAGTATTTT	CASSGLSDTQYF
TRBD1	few	TRBJ1-3	TRBV12-3/TRBV12-4	TGTGCCAGCAAAGGTCGTTGGCGTAAGACAGGGATTGGAAACACCATATATTTT	CASKGRWRKTGIGNTIYF
NA	few	TRBJ2-1	TRBV15	TGTGCCACCAGCAGTGCCCAGGGTTACAATGAGCAGTTCTTC	CATSSAQGYNEQFF
TRBD1	NA	TRBJ1-1	TRBV6-5	TGTGCCAGCAGTTCCCTGGGACAGGGAGAAACTGAAGCTTTCTTT	CASSSLGQGETEAFF
NA	NA	TRBJ2-7	TRBV7-2	TGTGCCAGCAGCTTACGGGACTGGGGATACGAGCAGTACTTC	CASSLRDWGYEQYF
NA	NA	TRBJ1-4	TRBV20-1	TGCAGTGCTAGAGATGGGACTAGTCCAACTAATGAAAAACTGTTTTTT	CSARDGTSPTNEKLFF
NA	NA	TRBJ2-5	TRBV27	TGTGCCAGCCGACATGTTGGGCAAGAGACCCAGTACTTC	CASRHVGQETQYF
TRBD1	few	TRBJ1-4	TRBV6-6	TGTGCCAGCAGTTACCCGGACAGGCGGGAAGAAAAACTGTTTTTT	CASSYPDRREEKLFF
NA	NA	TRBJ2-7	TRBV9	TGTGCCAGCAGCGGTGGAGGACCATACTACGAGCAGTACTTC	CASSGGGPYYEQYF
NA	NA	TRBJ2-2	TRBV3-1	TGTGCCAGCAGCCTAGGACAGACGGACACCGGGGAGCTGTTTTTT	CASSLGQTDTGELFF
TRBD1	few	TRBJ2-7	TRBV7-2	TGTGCCAGCAGCTTAGGTCGGGGGACAGGGAGCTCCTACGAGCAGTACTTC	CASSLGRGTGSSYEQYF
NA	few	TRBJ2-3	TRBV4-2	TGTGCCAGCAGCCAAGACGGAGGGCCTAGCTCCGATACGCAGTATTTT	CASSQDGGPSSDTQYF
TRBD1	NA	TRBJ1-5	TRBV20-1	TGCAGTGGCCTGGGACAGGGGGCACACCTTAGCAATCAGCCCCAGCATTTT	CSGLGQGAHLSNQPQHF
TRBD2	NA	TRBJ2-1	TRBV3-1	TGTGCCAGCAGCCCAGGACTAGCGGGAAGAACGGGGTATGAGCAGTTCTTC	CASSPGLAGRTGYEQFF
NA	NA	TRBJ1-2	TRBV28	TGTGCCAGCAGTTCGCTGGGGGCCTATGGCTACACCTTC	CASSSLGAYGYTF
NA	NA	TRBJ1-1	TRBV7-2	TGTGCCAGCAGCCTCCTTCCTCGGGACACTGAAGCTTTCTTT	CASSLLPRDTEAFF
TRBD1	NA	TRBJ2-5	TRBV20-1	TGCAGTGCTAGTTCCTTCAGGGGGTCCCAGTACTTC	CSASSFRGSQYF
NA	NA	TRBJ2-5	TRBV12-3/TRBV12-4	TGTGCCAGCAGTGTGACCACGGAGACCCAGTACTTC	CASSVTTETQYF
TRBD2	NA	TRBJ2-5	TRBV20-1	TGCAGTGCCCTCGGGACTAGCGGATCAGAGACCCAGTACTTC	CSALGTSGSETQYF
NA	NA	TRBJ2-1	TRBV18	TGTGCCAGCTCACCACGAACTAGCTTCAATGAGCAGTTCTTC	CASSPRTSFNEQFF
NA	NA	TRBJ2-5	TRBV2	TGTGCCAGCAGACCCCTAGGGGAAGAACAAGAGACCCAGTACTTC	CASRPLGEEQETQYF
NA	few	TRBJ2-1	TRBV6-5	TGTGCCAGCAGTTATCTCTGGGGTGAATCCTACAATGAGCAGTTCTTC	CASSYLWGESYNEQFF
NA	few	TRBJ2-3	TRBV7-3	TGTGCCAGCAGCTTATGTACAAGTAGCACAGATACGCAGTATTTT	CASSLCTSSTDTQYF
NA	few	TRBJ1-2	TRBV9	TGTGCCAGCAGCCCCCGGACGGGGTACGGCTACACCTTC	CASSPRTGYGYTF
NA	NA	TRBJ2-5	TRBV2	TGTGCCAGCAGTTGGGAGACCCAGTACTTC	CASSWETQYF
NA	few	TRBJ2-7	TRBV20-1	TGCAGTGCTACTCACCCCGACCATTACGAGCAGTACTTC	CSATHPDHYEQYF
NA	NA	TRBJ2-5	TRBV7-9	TGTGCCAGCAGCTCTGTCGATTTAAGGGGAGAGACCCAGTACTTC	CASSSVDLRGETQYF
NA	NA	TRBJ1-5	TRBV11-2	TGTGCCAGCAGCTTAGACCTGGGGGGGCAGGGTACTCAGCCCCAGCATTTT	CASSLDLGGQGTQPQHF
NA	few	TRBJ2-7	TRBV5-6	TGTGCCAGCAGCTTGGGGTTCGACGAGCAGTACTTC	CASSLGFDEQYF
TRBD2	NA	TRBJ2-3	TRBV6-5	TGTGCCAGCAGTTACAGCCTAGCGGGGGGGCGATCCAATACGCAGTATTTT	CASSYSLAGGRSNTQYF
TRBD2	NA	TRBJ2-5	TRBV10-3	TGTGCCATCAGTGAAGGGACTAGCATTCAAGAGACCCAGTACTTC	CAISEGTSIQETQYF
NA	NA	TRBJ2-5	TRBV29-1	TGCAGCGTTGTCGGGGTCGGAGAGACCCAGTACTTC	CSVVGVGETQYF
NA	few	TRBJ1-3	TRBV6-5	TGTGCCAGCAGTTACTCGATTCAGCCAGGGGCTGGAAACACCATATATTTT	CASSYSIQPGAGNTIYF
TRBD1	few	TRBJ2-7	TRBV11-2	TGTGCCGGCAGTCAACCCGGGACAGACTACGAGCAGTACTTC	CAGSQPGTDYEQYF
TRBD2	NA	TRBJ2-1	TRBV4-3	TGCGCCAGCAGCCAGGCTACTAGCGGGGGGACCGGCGAGCAGTTCTTC	CASSQATSGGTGEQFF
NA	many	TRBJ2-7	TRBV28	TGTGCCAGCAGTTTCGGCGGGGACGAGCAGTACTTC	CASSFGGDEQYF
NA	few	TRBJ2-1	TRBV20-1	TGCAGTGCTAGAGAAGAGGCGTTCTACAATGAGCAGTTCTTC	CSAREEAFYNEQFF